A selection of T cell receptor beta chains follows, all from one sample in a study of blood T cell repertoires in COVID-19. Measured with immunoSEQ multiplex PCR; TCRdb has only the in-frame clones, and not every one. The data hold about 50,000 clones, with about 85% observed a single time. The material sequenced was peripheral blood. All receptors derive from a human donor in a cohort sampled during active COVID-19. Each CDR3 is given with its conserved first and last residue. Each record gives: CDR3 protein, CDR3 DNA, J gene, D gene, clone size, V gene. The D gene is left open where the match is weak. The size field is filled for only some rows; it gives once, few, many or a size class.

cdr3_aa: CASSLSQGPPLSDIQYF; cdr3_nt: TGTGCCAGCTCACTCAGCCAGGGGCCTCCCTTGTCGGACATTCAGTACTTC; j_call: TRBJ2-4; d_call: .; clone_size: once; v_call: TRBV18
cdr3_aa: CASSPGVANEQYF; cdr3_nt: TGTGCCAGCAGCCCGGGGGTAGCGAACGAGCAGTACTTC; j_call: TRBJ2-7; d_call: .; clone_size: many; v_call: TRBV5-6
cdr3_aa: CASSLPPFNTIYF; cdr3_nt: TGTGCCAGCAGCTTACCCCCCTTCAACACCATATATTTT; j_call: TRBJ1-3; d_call: .; clone_size: .; v_call: TRBV7-2
cdr3_aa: CASSEQVHTGELFF; cdr3_nt: TGTGCCAGCAGCGAGCAGGTTCACACCGGGGAGCTGTTTTTT; j_call: TRBJ2-2; d_call: .; clone_size: .; v_call: TRBV5-6
cdr3_aa: CASSFSGNNEQFF; cdr3_nt: TGTGCCAGCAGCTTTAGCGGGAACAATGAGCAGTTCTTC; j_call: TRBJ2-1; d_call: TRBD2; clone_size: .; v_call: TRBV7-2
cdr3_aa: CASAPGQPISRGYTF; cdr3_nt: TGTGCCAGCGCCCCGGGACAGCCGATTTCCCGCGGCTACACCTTC; j_call: TRBJ1-2; d_call: TRBD1; clone_size: .; v_call: TRBV19
cdr3_aa: CASSPPRVAGEETQYF; cdr3_nt: TGTGCCAGCTCACCACCCAGAGTAGCGGGGGAAGAGACCCAGTACTTC; j_call: TRBJ2-5; d_call: TRBD2; clone_size: .; v_call: TRBV18
cdr3_aa: CASSSRLAGNTGELFF; cdr3_nt: TGTGCCAGCAGCTCCCGACTAGCGGGGAACACCGGGGAGCTGTTTTTT; j_call: TRBJ2-2; d_call: TRBD2; clone_size: .; v_call: TRBV5-4
cdr3_aa: CASRPTAGVRTEAFF; cdr3_nt: TGCGCCAGCAGACCCACGGCAGGGGTCAGAACTGAAGCTTTCTTT; j_call: TRBJ1-1; d_call: .; clone_size: .; v_call: TRBV5-1
cdr3_aa: CASSSPGTAYGYTF; cdr3_nt: TGTGCCAGCAGCTCACCCGGGACAGCCTATGGCTACACCTTC; j_call: TRBJ1-2; d_call: TRBD1; clone_size: once; v_call: TRBV7-2
cdr3_aa: CASSLAVGGAYEKLFF; cdr3_nt: TGTGCCAGCAGCTTAGCGGTAGGGGGGGCGTATGAAAAACTGTTTTTT; j_call: TRBJ1-4; d_call: .; clone_size: .; v_call: TRBV7-9
cdr3_aa: CASSLASGGSSYNEQFF; cdr3_nt: TGCGCCAGCAGCTTGGCGTCGGGAGGGAGCTCCTACAATGAGCAGTTCTTC; j_call: TRBJ2-1; d_call: TRBD2; clone_size: .; v_call: TRBV5-1
cdr3_aa: CSVRIGGFAEAFF; cdr3_nt: TGCAGCGTTCGTATCGGGGGGTTCGCTGAAGCTTTCTTT; j_call: TRBJ1-1; d_call: .; clone_size: .; v_call: TRBV29-1
cdr3_aa: CAWSGEGNQPQHF; cdr3_nt: TGTGCCTGGAGTGGCGAGGGCAATCAGCCCCAGCATTTT; j_call: TRBJ1-5; d_call: .; clone_size: few; v_call: TRBV30
cdr3_aa: CASLSTEQKSYNSPLHF; cdr3_nt: TGTGCCAGTCTTAGCACGGAGCAAAAATCCTATAATTCACCCCTCCACTTT; j_call: TRBJ1-6; d_call: .; clone_size: .; v_call: TRBV21-1